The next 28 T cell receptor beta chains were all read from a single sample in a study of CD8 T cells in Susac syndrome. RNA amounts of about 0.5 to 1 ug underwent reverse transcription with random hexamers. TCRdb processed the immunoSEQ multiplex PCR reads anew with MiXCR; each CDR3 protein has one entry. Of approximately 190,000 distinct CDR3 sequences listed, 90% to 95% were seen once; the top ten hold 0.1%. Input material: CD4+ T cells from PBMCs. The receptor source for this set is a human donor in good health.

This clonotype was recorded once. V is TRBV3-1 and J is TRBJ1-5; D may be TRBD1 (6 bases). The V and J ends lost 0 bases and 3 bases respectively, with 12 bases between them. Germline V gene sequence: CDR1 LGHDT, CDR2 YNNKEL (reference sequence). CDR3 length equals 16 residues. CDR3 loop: CASSQDLAGVNQPQHF. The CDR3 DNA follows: TGTGCCAGCAGCCAAGATTTGGCAGGGGTCAATCAGCCCCAGCATTTT.

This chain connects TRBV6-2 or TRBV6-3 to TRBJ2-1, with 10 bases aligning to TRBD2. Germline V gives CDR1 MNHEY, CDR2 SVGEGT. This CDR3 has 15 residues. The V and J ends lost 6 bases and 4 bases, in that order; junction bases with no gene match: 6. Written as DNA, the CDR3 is TGTGCCAGCAGGCCGGGACTAGCGATTTACAATGAGCAGTTCTTC. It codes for CASRPGLAIYNEQFF.

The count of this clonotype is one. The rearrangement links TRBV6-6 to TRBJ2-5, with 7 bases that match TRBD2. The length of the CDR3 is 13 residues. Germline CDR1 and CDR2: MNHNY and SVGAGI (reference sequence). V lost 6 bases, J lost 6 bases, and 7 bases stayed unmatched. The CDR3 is CASSMGGGKTQYF. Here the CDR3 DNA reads TGTGCCAGCAGCATGGGGGGAGGGAAGACCCAGTACTTC.

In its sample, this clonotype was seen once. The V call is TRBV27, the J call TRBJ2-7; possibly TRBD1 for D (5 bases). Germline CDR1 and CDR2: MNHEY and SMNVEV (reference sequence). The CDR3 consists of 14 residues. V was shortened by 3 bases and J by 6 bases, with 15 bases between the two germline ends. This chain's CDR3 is CASSFVQGLGEQYF. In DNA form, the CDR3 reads TGTGCCAGCAGTTTCGTGCAGGGCCTGGGCGAGCAGTACTTC.

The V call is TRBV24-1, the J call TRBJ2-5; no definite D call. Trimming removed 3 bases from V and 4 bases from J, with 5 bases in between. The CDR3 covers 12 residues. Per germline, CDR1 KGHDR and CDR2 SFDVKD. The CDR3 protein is CATSDGRETQYF. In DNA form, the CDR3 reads TGTGCCACCAGTGATGGCAGAGAGACCCAGTACTTC.

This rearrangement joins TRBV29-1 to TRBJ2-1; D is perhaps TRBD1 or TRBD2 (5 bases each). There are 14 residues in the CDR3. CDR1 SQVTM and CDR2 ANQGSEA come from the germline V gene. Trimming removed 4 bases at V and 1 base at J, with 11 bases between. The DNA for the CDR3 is TGCAGCGTTGTCGGGGCAGGGTCCTACAATGAGCAGTTCTTC. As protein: CSVVGAGSYNEQFF.

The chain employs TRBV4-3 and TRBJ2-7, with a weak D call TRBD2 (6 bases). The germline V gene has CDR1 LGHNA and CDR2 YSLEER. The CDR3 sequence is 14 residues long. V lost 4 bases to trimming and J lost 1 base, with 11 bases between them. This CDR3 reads CASSPIRGSYEQYV. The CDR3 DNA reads TGCGCCAGCAGCCCCATCCGGGGGTCCTACGAGCAGTACGTC.

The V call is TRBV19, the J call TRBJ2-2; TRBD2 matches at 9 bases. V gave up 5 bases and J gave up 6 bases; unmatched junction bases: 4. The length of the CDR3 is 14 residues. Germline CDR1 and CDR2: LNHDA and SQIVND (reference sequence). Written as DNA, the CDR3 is TGTGCCAGTAGTGCGGCGGGGGGGGCCGGGGAGCTGTTTTTT. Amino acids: CASSAAGGAGELFF.

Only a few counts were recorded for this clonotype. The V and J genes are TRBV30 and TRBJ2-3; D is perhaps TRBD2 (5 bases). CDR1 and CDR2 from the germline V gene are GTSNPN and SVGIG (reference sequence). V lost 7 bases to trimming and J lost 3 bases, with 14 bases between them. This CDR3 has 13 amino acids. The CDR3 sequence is CASSLGVTDTQYF. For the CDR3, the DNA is TGTGCCTCCTCCCTGGGAGTTACAGATACGCAGTATTTT.

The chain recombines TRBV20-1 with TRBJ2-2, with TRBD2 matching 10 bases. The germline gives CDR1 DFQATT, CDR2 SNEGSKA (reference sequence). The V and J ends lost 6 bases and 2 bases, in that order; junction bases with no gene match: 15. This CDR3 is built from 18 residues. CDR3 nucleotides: TGCAGTGCGCCAGGACTAGCGGACAAGACTGTAAACACCGGGGAGCTGTTTTTT. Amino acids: CSAPGLADKTVNTGELFF.

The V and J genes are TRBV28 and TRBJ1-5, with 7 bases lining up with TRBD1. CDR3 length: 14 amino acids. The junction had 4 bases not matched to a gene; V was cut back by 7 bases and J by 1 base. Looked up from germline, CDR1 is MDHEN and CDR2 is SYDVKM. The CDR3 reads CASNMGQSNQPQHF. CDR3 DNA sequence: TGTGCCAGCAATATGGGACAGAGCAATCAGCCCCAGCATTTT.

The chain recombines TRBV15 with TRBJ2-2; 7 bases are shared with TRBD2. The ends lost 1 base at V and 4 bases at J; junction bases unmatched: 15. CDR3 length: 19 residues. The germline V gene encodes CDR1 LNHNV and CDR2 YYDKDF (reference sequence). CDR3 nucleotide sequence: TGTGCCACCAGCAGAGTAGGCGGGGGTGGCCCGGCGGGCACCGGGGAGCTGTTTTTT. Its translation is CATSRVGGGGPAGTGELFF.

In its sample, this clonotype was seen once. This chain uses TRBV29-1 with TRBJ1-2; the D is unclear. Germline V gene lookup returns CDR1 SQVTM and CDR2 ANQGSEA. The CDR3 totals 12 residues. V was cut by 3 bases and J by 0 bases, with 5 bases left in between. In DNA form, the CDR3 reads TGCAGCGTTGATTTTCCTAACTATGGCTACACCTTC. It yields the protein CSVDFPNYGYTF.

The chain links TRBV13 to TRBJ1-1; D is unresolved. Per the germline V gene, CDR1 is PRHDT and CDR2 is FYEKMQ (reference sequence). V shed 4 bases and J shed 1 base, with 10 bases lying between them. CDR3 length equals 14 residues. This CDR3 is CASSSRPANTEAFF. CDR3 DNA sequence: TGTGCCAGCAGCTCCCGGCCCGCGAACACTGAAGCTTTCTTT.

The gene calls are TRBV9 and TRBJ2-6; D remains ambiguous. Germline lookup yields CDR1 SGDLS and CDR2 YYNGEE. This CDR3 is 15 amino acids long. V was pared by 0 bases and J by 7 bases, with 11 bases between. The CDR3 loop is CASSVGSLGANVLTF. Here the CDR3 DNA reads TGTGCCAGCAGCGTAGGCAGTCTGGGTGCCAACGTCCTGACTTTC.

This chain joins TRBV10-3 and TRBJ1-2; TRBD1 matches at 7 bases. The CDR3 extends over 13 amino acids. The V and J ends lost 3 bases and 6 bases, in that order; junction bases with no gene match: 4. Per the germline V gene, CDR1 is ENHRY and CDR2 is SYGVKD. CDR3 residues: CAISDRQGDGYTF. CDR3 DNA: TGTGCCATCAGTGATCGACAGGGCGATGGCTACACCTTC.

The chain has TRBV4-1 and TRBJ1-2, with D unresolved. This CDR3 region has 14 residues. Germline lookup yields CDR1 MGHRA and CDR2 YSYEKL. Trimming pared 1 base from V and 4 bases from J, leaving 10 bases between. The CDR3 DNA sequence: TGCGCCAGCAGCCAAGCGACCCGGGTCTATGGCTACACCTTC. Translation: CASSQATRVYGYTF.

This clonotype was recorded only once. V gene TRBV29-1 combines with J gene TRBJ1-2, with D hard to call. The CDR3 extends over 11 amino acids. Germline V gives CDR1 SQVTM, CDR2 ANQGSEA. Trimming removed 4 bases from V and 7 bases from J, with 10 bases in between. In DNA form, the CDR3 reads TGCAGCGTTGTTAGAACTTCTGGCTACACCTTC. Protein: CSVVRTSGYTF.

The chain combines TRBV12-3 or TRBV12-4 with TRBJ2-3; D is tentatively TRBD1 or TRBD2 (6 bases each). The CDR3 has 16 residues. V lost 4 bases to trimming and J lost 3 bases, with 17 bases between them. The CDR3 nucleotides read TGTGCCAGCAGTTATGTGGGGGGCCAGCGGACAGATACGCAGTATTTT. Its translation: CASSYVGGQRTDTQYF.

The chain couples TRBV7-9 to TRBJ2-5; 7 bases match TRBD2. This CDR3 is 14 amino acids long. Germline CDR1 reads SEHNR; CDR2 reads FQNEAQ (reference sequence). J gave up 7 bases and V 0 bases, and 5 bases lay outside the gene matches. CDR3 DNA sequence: TGTGCCAGCAGCTTAGCGGGAGGGAACCGGACCCAGTACTTC. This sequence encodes CASSLAGGNRTQYF.

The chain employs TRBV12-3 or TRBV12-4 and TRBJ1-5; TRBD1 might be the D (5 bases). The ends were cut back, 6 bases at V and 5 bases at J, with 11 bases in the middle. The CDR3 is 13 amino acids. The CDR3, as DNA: TGTGCCAGCAGGATGGGACTGTATCAGCCCCAGCATTTT. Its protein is CASRMGLYQPQHF.

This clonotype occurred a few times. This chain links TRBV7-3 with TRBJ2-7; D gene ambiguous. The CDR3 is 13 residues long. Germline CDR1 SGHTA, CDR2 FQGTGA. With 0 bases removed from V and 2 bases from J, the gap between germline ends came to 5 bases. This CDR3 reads CASSLTAPYEQYV. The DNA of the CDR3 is TGTGCCAGCAGCTTAACGGCACCCTACGAGCAGTACGTC.

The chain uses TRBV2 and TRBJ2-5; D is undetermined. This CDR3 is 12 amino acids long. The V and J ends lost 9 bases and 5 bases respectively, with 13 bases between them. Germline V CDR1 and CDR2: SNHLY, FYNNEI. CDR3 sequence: CASRQVVETQYF. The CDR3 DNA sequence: TGTGCCAGTCGTCAGGTGGTTGAGACCCAGTACTTC.

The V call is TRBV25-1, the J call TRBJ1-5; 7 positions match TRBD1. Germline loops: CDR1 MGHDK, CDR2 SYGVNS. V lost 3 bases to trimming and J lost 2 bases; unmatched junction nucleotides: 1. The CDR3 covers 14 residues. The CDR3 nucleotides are TGTGCCAGCAGTGACCAGGGGGGCAATCAGCCCCAGCATTTT. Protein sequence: CASSDQGGNQPQHF.

CDR3 in amino acids: CASSFAGRGSLNTEAFF. CDR3 nucleotides: TGTGCCAGCAGTTTTGCCGGGCGGGGATCTTTGAACACTGAAGCTTTCTTT. The chain links TRBV28 to TRBJ1-1, with unresolved D. This CDR3 has 17 amino acids. Germline V gene sequence: CDR1 MDHEN, CDR2 SYDVKM. Trimming stripped 3 bases from V and 0 bases from J, with 17 bases between. Full variable domain (missing parts from reference TRBV28 and TRBJ1-1): DVKVTQSSRYLVKRTGEKVFLECVQDMDHENMFWYRQDPGLGLRLIYFSYDVKMKEKGDIPEGYSVSREKKERFSLILESASTNQTSMYLCASSFAGRGSLNTEAFFGQGTRLTVV.

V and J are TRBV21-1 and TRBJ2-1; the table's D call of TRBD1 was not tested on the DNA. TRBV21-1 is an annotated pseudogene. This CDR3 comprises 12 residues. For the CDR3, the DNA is TGTGCCAGCAGCTACTCCGGGACAGGGGGGTTCTTC. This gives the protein CASSYSGTGGFF.

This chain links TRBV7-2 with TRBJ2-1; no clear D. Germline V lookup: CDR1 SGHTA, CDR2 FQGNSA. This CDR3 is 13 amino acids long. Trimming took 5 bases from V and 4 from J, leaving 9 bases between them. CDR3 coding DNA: TGTGCCAGCAGCCCCTTCATATACAATGAGCAGTTCTTC. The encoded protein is CASSPFIYNEQFF.

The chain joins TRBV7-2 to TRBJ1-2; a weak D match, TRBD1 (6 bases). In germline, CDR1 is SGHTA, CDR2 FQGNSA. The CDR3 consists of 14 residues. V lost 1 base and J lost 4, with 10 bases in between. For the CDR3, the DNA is TGTGCCAGCAGCTTAGAGACAGGTTCCTATGGCTACACCTTC. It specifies CASSLETGSYGYTF.